Following are 28 T cell receptor beta chains from one sample sequenced in a study of monozygotic twins with inflammatory bowel disease. TCRdb reprocessed the 5' RACE reads; each CDR3 protein has one entry and no DNA is given. The sample's table shows 150,000 or so distinct CDR3 sequences. Sequenced: blood. The receptors derive from a human donor with ulcerative colitis or Crohn's disease, or a healthy co-twin of an affected twin (not recorded which).

CDR3 sequence: CASSASGTVYNEQFF. This sequence joins TRBV5-1 and TRBJ2-1; the TCRdb call, TRBD1, lacks DNA for checking. The germline V gene has CDR1 SGHRS and CDR2 YFSETQ. This CDR3 comprises 15 residues.

J is TRBJ2-5 and V is TRBV4-3; the D gene TCRdb calls, TRBD1, cannot be checked with no DNA. Germline V lookup: CDR1 LGHNA, CDR2 YSLEER. The CDR3 contains 17 residues. The CDR3 protein is CASSEDHAGRVGETQYF.

The rearrangement uses TRBV19 and TRBJ1-5. Germline V gene sequence: CDR1 LNHDA, CDR2 SQIVND (reference sequence). This CDR3 region has 13 residues. The CDR3: CASSIEVNQPQHF.

This rearrangement joins TRBV15 to TRBJ1-1. Germline V gene lookup returns CDR1 LNHNV and CDR2 YYDKDF (reference sequence). The CDR3 runs to 14 residues. The CDR3 protein is CATSRQTLNTEAFF.

The J gene is TRBJ1-1, the V gene TRBV12-3 or TRBV12-4; lacking DNA, the TRBD1 call made by TCRdb goes unchecked. CDR3 length: 14 amino acids. CDR3 protein: CASSFRGRGTEAFF.

The rearrangement joins TRBV7-2 to TRBJ1-2; TCRdb gives TRBD1 as the D gene, but with no DNA this cannot be confirmed. The CDR3 is 16 amino acids. Germline-derived CDR1 and CDR2 are SGHTA and FQGNSA. The CDR3 here is CARAYTPGHSNYGYTF.

This chain joins TRBV9 and TRBJ2-3; lacking DNA, the TRBD1 call made by TCRdb goes unchecked. CDR1 and CDR2 (germline): SGDLS, YYNGEE. The CDR3 is 14 amino acids. The CDR3 sequence is CASSSPTGTDTQYF.

The chain's CDR3 is CASKPSPGPRIRTNEKLFF. The rearrangement links TRBV12-3 or TRBV12-4 to TRBJ1-4; TCRdb's D call of TRBD1 is untestable without DNA. The CDR3 has 19 residues.

The chain has TRBV5-4 and TRBJ1-4. The germline CDR1 and CDR2 sequences are SGHNT and YYREEE (reference sequence). This CDR3 has 15 amino acids. CDR3 in amino acids: CASSFPSAGVSKLFF.

CDR3 sequence reads: CASSQTSGSYNEQFF. The rearrangement uses TRBV3-1 and TRBJ2-1; TCRdb's D call, TRBD2, is unchecked because there is no DNA. The germline gives CDR1 LGHDT, CDR2 YNNKEL (reference sequence). This CDR3 has 15 residues.

This sequence joins TRBV2 and TRBJ2-2; the TCRdb call, TRBD1, lacks DNA for checking. CDR3 length: 16 residues. From germline, CDR1 is SNHLY and CDR2 FYNNEI. The CDR3: CASTQGTPANTGELFF.

V gene TRBV7-9 combines with J gene TRBJ2-7; TCRdb indicates TRBD1, and absent DNA this call remains unverified. The CDR3 is made up of 14 amino acids. Germline V gives CDR1 SEHNR, CDR2 FQNEAQ (reference sequence). The CDR3 sequence: CASSSSQGRNEQYF.

The chain recombines TRBV27 with TRBJ1-3; TCRdb outputs TRBD1, but without DNA this stays unchecked. The CDR3 is made up of 14 amino acids. CDR1 MNHEY and CDR2 SMNVEV come from the germline V gene (reference sequence). The CDR3 sequence is CASSPRGSGNTIYF.

Here the CDR3 reads CSARPDRARSQPQHF. The chain is built from TRBV20-1 and TRBJ1-5; the D call of TRBD1 rests on TCRdb alone, since no DNA is present to check it. The CDR3 runs to 15 residues. CDR1 is DFQATT and CDR2 is SNEGSKA in the germline V gene (reference sequence).

The CDR3 protein is CSVEGPTVYEQYF. The chain links TRBV29-1 to TRBJ2-7. CDR1 and CDR2 from the germline V gene are SQVTM and ANQGSEA. This CDR3 is built from 13 residues.

The chain employs TRBV5-6 and TRBJ1-1; the D call of TRBD1 rests on TCRdb alone, since no DNA is present to check it. This CDR3 contains 15 residues. From germline, CDR1 is SGHDT and CDR2 YYEEEE. The CDR3 region is CASSTLDRANTEAFF.

This chain links TRBV19 with TRBJ2-1; TCRdb indicates TRBD2, and absent DNA this call remains unverified. Germline V gives CDR1 LNHDA, CDR2 SQIVND (reference sequence). The CDR3 length is 15 residues. The CDR3 reads CASSPRGYSYNEQFF.

This chain links TRBV18 with TRBJ1-5; TCRdb outputs TRBD1, but without DNA this stays unchecked. CDR3 length equals 15 residues. Per germline, CDR1 KGHSH and CDR2 LQKENI. CDR3 protein: CASSLLDSKDQPQHF.

The chain links TRBV7-2 to TRBJ2-2; absent DNA, TCRdb's TRBD2 call cannot be checked. Germline V gene sequence: CDR1 SGHTA, CDR2 FQGNSA. The CDR3 contains 16 residues. The CDR3 sequence: CASSLGVAGNTGELFF.

The CDR3: CASSYRRDTEAFF. The chain is built from TRBV5-1 and TRBJ1-1. The CDR3 length is 13 residues. The germline V gene encodes CDR1 SGHRS and CDR2 YFSETQ.

The chain employs TRBV4-2 and TRBJ2-2; TCRdb lists TRBD2, though no DNA is available to test this call. Per germline, CDR1 LGHNA and CDR2 YNFKEQ. The CDR3 length is 15 residues. The CDR3 loop is CASSQETGVVGELFF.

The chain employs TRBV7-2 and TRBJ1-1. The CDR3 has 15 residues. Germline V lookup: CDR1 SGHTA, CDR2 FQGNSA. CDR3: CASSFSLQLNTEAFF.

The chain couples TRBV2 to TRBJ2-2; TCRdb gives TRBD2 as the D gene, but with no DNA this cannot be confirmed. Germline V gives CDR1 SNHLY, CDR2 FYNNEI. There are 19 residues in the CDR3. CDR3 sequence reads: CASRKEIMRLAGNTGELFF.

V usage is TRBV7-2 and J usage is TRBJ2-7; the D gene TCRdb calls, TRBD2, cannot be checked with no DNA. The length of the CDR3 is 16 residues. Germline values: CDR1 SGHTA, CDR2 FQGNSA. The CDR3 is CASSLRTSGYAYEQYF.

The gene calls are TRBV6-5 and TRBJ1-2. This CDR3 region has 13 residues. Germline CDR1 is MNHEY and CDR2 is SVGAGI. CDR3 region: CASRASSNYGYTF.

CDR3 amino acids: CASRQAYNSPLHF. V is TRBV6-8 and J is TRBJ1-6; the D call of TRBD1 rests on TCRdb alone, since no DNA is present to check it. Germline V gene data show CDR1 as MNHGY and CDR2 as SAAAGT. The CDR3 consists of 13 residues.

This chain joins TRBV5-1 and TRBJ2-7. The CDR3 extends over 14 amino acids. Germline V gene data show CDR1 as SGHRS and CDR2 as YFSETQ. The CDR3 sequence is CASSSGGWDYEQYF.

This sequence joins TRBV5-1 and TRBJ1-1; absent DNA, TCRdb's TRBD1 call cannot be checked. The CDR3 length is 15 residues. Germline V CDR1 and CDR2: SGHRS, YFSETQ. This CDR3 reads CASSQGTGGNTEAFF.